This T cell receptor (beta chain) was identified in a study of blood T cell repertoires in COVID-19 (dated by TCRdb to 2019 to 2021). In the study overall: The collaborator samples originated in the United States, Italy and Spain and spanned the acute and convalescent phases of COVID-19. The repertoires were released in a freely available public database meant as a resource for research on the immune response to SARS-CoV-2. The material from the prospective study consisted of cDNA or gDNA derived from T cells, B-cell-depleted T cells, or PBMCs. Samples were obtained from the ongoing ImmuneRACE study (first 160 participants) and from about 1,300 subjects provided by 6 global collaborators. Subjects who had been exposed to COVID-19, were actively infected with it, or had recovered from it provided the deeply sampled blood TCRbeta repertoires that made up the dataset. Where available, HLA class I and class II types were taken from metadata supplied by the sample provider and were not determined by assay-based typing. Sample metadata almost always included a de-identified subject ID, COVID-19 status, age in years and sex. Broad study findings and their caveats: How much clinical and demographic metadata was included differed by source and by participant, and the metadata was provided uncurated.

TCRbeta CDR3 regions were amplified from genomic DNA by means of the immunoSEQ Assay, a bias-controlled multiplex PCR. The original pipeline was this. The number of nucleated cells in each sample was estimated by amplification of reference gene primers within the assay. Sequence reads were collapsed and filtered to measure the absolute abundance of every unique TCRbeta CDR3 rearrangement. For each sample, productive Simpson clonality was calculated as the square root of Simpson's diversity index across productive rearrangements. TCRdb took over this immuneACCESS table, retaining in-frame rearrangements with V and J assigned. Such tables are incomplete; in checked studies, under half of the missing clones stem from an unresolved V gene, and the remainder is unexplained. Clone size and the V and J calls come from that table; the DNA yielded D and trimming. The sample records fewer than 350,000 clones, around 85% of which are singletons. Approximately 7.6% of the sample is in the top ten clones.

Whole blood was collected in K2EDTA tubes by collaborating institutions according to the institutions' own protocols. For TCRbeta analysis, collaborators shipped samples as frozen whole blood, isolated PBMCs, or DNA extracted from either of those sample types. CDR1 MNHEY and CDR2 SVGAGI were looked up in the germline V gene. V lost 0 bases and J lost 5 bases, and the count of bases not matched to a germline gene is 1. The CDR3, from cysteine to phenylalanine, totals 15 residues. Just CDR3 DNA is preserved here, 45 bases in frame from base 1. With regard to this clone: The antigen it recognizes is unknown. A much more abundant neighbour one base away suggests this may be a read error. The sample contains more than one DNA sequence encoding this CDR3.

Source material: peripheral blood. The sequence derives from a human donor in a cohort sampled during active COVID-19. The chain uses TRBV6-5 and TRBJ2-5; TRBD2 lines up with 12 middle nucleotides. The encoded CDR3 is CASSYSTSGGETQYF. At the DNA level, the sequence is TGTGCCAGCAGTTACTCGACTAGCGGGGGCGAGACCCAGTACTTC.